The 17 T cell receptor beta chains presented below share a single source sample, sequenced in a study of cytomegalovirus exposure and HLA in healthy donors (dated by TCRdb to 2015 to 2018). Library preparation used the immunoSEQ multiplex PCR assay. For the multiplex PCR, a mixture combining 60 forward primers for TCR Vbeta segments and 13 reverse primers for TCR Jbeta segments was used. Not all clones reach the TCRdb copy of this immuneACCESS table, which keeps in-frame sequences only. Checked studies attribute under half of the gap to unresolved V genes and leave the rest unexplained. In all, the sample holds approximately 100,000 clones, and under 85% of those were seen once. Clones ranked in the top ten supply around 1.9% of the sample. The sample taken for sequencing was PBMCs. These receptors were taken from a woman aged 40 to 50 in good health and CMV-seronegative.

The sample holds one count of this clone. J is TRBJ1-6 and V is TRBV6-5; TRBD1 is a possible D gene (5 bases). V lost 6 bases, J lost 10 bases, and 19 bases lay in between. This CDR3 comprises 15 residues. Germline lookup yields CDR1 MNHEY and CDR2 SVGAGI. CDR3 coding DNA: TGTGCCAGCAGAGGCAGTGGCAGGGCCAGGTCACCCCTCCACTTT. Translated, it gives CASRGSGRARSPLHF.

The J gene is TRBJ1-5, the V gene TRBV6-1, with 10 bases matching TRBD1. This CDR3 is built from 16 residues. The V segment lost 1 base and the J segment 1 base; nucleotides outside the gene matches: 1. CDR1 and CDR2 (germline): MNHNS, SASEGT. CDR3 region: CASSEGTGGSNQPQHF. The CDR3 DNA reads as TGTGCCAGCAGTGAAGGGACAGGGGGAAGCAATCAGCCCCAGCATTTT.

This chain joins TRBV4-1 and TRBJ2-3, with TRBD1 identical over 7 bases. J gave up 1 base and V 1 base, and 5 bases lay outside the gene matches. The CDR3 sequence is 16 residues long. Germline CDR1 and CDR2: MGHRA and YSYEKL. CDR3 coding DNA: TGCGCCAGCAGCCAAGGACAGGGAGAGGGCACAGATACGCAGTATTTT. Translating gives CASSQGQGEGTDTQYF.

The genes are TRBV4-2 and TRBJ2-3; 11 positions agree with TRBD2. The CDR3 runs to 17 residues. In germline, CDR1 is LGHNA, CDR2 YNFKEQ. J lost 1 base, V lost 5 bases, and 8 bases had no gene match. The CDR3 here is CASSTDSGGAGTDTQYF. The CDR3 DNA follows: TGTGCCAGCAGCACCGATAGCGGGGGGGCGGGCACAGATACGCAGTATTTT.

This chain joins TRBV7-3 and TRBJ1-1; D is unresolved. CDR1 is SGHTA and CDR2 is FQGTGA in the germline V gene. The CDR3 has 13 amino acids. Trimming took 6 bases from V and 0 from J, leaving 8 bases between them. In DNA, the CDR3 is TGTGCCAGCAGTTTACAAATGAACACTGAAGCTTTCTTT. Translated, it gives CASSLQMNTEAFF.

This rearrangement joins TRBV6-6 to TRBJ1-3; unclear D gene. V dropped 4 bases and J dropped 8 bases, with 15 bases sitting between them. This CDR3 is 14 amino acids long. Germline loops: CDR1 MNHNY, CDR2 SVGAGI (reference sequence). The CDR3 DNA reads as TGTGCCAGCAGTTCGACCCGTTTGCGGGACACCATATATTTT. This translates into CASSSTRLRDTIYF.

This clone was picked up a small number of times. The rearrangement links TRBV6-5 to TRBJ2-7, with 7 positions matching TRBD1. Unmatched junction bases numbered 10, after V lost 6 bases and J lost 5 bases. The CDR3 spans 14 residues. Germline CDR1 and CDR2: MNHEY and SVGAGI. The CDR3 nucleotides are TGTGCCAGCAGCCTACTGGGACAGCACCACGAGCAGTACTTC. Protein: CASSLLGQHHEQYF.

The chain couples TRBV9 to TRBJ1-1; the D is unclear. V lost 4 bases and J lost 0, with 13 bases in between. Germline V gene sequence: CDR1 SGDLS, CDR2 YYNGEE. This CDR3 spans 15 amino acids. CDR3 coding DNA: TGTGCCAGCAGCCCCCGCCTGAACATGAACACTGAAGCTTTCTTT. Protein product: CASSPRLNMNTEAFF. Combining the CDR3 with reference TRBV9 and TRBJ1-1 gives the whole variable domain DSGVTQTPKHLITATGQRVTLRCSPRSGDLSVYWYQQSLDQGLQFLIQYYNGEERAKGNILERFSAQQFPDLHSELNLSSLELGDSALYFCASSPRLNMNTEAFFGQGTRLTVV.

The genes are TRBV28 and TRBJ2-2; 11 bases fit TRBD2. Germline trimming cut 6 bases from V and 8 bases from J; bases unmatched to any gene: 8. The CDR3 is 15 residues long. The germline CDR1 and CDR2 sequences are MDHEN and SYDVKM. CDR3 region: CASRTSGVDLGELFF. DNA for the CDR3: TGTGCCAGCAGGACTAGCGGGGTCGATCTAGGGGAGCTGTTTTTT. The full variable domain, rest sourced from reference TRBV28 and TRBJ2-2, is DVKVTQSSRYLVKRTGEKVFLECVQDMDHENMFWYRQDPGLGLRLIYFSYDVKMKEKGDIPEGYSVSREKKERFSLILESASTNQTSMYLCASRTSGVDLGELFFGEGSRLTVL.

The CDR3: CASRETGITNYGYTF. In DNA, the CDR3 is TGTGCCAGCAGGGAAACAGGGATAACTAACTATGGCTACACCTTC. This sequence joins TRBV6-5 and TRBJ1-2; a weak D match, TRBD1 (6 bases). The CDR3 contains 15 residues. The V and J ends lost 6 bases and 0 bases respectively, with 14 bases between them. Germline CDR1 reads MNHEY; CDR2 reads SVGAGI.

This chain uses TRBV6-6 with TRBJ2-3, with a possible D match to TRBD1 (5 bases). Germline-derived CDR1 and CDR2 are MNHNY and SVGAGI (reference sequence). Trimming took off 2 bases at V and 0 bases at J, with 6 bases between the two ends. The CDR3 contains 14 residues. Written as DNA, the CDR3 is TGTGCCAGCAGTTACAGGGGTAGCACAGATACGCAGTATTTT. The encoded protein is CASSYRGSTDTQYF.

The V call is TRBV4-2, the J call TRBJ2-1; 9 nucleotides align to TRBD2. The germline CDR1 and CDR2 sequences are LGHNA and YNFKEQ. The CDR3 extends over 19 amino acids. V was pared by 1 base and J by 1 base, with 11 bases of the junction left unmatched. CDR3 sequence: CASSQAGEEAGGSYNEQFF. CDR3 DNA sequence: TGTGCCAGCAGCCAAGCAGGCGAGGAAGCGGGAGGTTCCTACAATGAGCAGTTCTTC.

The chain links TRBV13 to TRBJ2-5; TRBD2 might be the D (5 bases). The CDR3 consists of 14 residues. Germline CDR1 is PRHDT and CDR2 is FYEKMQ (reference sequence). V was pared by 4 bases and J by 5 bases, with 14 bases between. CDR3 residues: CASSSLEGRETQYF. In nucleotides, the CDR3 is TGTGCCAGCAGCTCTCTAGAGGGTCGTGAGACCCAGTACTTC.

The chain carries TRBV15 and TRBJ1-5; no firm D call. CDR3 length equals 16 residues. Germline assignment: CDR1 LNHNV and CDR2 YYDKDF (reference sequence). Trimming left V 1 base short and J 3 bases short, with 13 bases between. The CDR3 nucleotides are TGTGCCACCAGCAGAGTTGGAGGACGGGACAATCAGCCCCAGCATTTT. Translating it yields CATSRVGGRDNQPQHF.

The CDR3 region is CASSVRAGGAEETQYF. CDR3 in DNA: TGTGCCAGCAGCGTACGGGCTGGGGGGGCGGAAGAGACCCAGTACTTC. The chain employs TRBV9 and TRBJ2-5; weak D call: TRBD2 (7 bases). Germline CDR1 is SGDLS and CDR2 is YYNGEE. The CDR3 sequence is 16 residues long. The V end lost 1 base, the J end lost 3 bases, and 16 bases lay between the germline ends.

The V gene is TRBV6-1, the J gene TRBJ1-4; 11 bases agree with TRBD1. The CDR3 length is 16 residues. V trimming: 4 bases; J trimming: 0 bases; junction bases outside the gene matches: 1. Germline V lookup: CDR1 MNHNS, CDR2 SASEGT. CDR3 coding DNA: TGTGCCAGCAGTGGGGGACAGGGGGCAACTAATGAAAAACTGTTTTTT. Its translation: CASSGGQGATNEKLFF.

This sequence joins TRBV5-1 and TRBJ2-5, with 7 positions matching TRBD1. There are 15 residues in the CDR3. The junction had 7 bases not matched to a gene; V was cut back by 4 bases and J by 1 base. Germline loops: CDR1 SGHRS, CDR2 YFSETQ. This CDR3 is CASSPGTAFQETQYF. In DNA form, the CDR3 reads TGCGCCAGCAGCCCCGGGACAGCTTTCCAAGAGACCCAGTACTTC.